Following are 17 T cell receptor beta chains from one sample sequenced in a study of T cell clusters in autoimmune cytopenias. TRB was amplified by touch-down multiplex PCR, primer pools A and B combined. TCRdb re-analyzed the multiplex PCR reads; it lists each CDR3 protein once, without DNA. The sample table includes roughly 10,000 distinct CDR3 sequences. Approximately 40,000 genome equivalents of blood DNA were amplified for TRB. The same sample was also used in a study of T cell repertoires in aging, cancer and after chemotherapy.

The material sequenced was peripheral blood. The receptors were sampled from a human donor in good health.

The chain employs TRBV11-3 and TRBJ2-3. The length of the CDR3 is 14 residues. Germline lookup yields CDR1 SGHNT and CDR2 YENEEA. The CDR3 spells CASSLGRSTDTQYF.

V usage is TRBV10-3 and J usage is TRBJ2-5; no DNA is available, so the TRBD2 call from TCRdb remains unchecked. Germline V gene lookup returns CDR1 ENHRY and CDR2 SYGVKD. This CDR3 comprises 15 residues. CDR3 sequence reads: CAISVIGTRFETQYF.

The gene calls are TRBV7-6 and TRBJ2-5; TCRdb lists TRBD1, though no DNA is available to test this call. CDR1 and CDR2 (germline): SGHVS, FNYEAQ. This CDR3 comprises 17 residues. CDR3 in amino acids: CASSLEPGQGPEETQYF.

This chain links TRBV18 with TRBJ2-3; no DNA is available, so the TRBD1 call from TCRdb remains unchecked. The CDR3 totals 14 residues. Germline V lookup: CDR1 KGHSH, CDR2 LQKENI. The CDR3 here is CASFDSNPTDTQYF.

The chain carries TRBV20-1 and TRBJ2-1; as DNA is missing, the TRBD2 call by TCRdb cannot be tested. The CDR3 is 16 residues long. Germline V lookup: CDR1 DFQATT, CDR2 SNEGSKA (reference sequence). This CDR3 is CSASPPGGPSYNEQFF.

The chain couples TRBV27 to TRBJ2-7; TCRdb proposes TRBD1, but this gene call is untestable without DNA. The germline V gene encodes CDR1 MNHEY and CDR2 SMNVEV (reference sequence). The CDR3 loop spans 14 amino acids. The CDR3 reads CASSLDPGAYEQYF.

The CDR3 sequence: CSARMDRGLETQYF. The chain uses TRBV20-1 and TRBJ2-5; TCRdb proposes TRBD1, but this gene call is untestable without DNA. The germline V gene encodes CDR1 DFQATT and CDR2 SNEGSKA (reference sequence). CDR3 size: 14 residues.

The V and J genes are TRBV7-9 and TRBJ2-5; TCRdb returns TRBD1, unconfirmable since there is no DNA. Germline V gives CDR1 SEHNR, CDR2 FQNEAQ (reference sequence). This CDR3 is 12 amino acids long. The CDR3 here is CASSWTVETQYF.

The J gene is TRBJ2-7, the V gene TRBV19; with no DNA, the TCRdb D assignment of TRBD1 cannot be verified. This CDR3 is built from 13 residues. Germline V gene data show CDR1 as LNHDA and CDR2 as SQIVND (reference sequence). The CDR3 sequence is CASSTVQGNEQFF.

This clonotype is medium-sized (0.01 to 0.1%) by frequency. The V call is TRBV7-2, the J call TRBJ2-6; the D call from TCRdb, TRBD1, cannot be confirmed without DNA. Germline CDR1 reads SGHTA; CDR2 reads FQGNSA. CDR3 length: 15 amino acids. CDR3 loop: CASSRQGAGANVLTF.

The chain is built from TRBV5-1 and TRBJ2-1. CDR1 and CDR2 (germline): SGHRS, YFSETQ. The CDR3 sequence is 14 residues long. CDR3 protein: CASSLMKGYNEQFF. Filled out from reference TRBV5-1 and TRBJ2-1, the complete variable domain reads KAGVTQTPRYLIKTRGQQVTLSCSPISGHRSVSWYQQTPGQGLQFLFEYFSETQRNKGNFPGRFSGRQFSNSRSEMNVSTLELGDSALYLCASSLMKGYNEQFFGPGTRLTVL.

The chain employs TRBV27 and TRBJ2-7; TCRdb outputs TRBD2, but without DNA this stays unchecked. CDR1 is MNHEY and CDR2 is SMNVEV in the germline V gene (reference sequence). The CDR3 runs to 19 residues. CDR3 region: CASSFATSGGAFGSYEQYF.

The rearrangement joins TRBV11-1 to TRBJ2-3; the D gene TCRdb calls, TRBD1, cannot be checked with no DNA. The CDR3 loop spans 13 amino acids. CDR1 is SGHAT, CDR2 FQDESV, per germline (reference sequence). This CDR3 is CASSLTRAGTQYF.

Considering frequency, this clonotype is medium-sized. This rearrangement joins TRBV7-2 to TRBJ2-3. The CDR3 consists of 13 residues. Germline V CDR1 and CDR2: SGHTA, FQGNSA. The CDR3 here is CASSSLRIDTQYF.

The chain links TRBV5-1 to TRBJ1-2; absent DNA, TCRdb's TRBD1 call cannot be checked. Germline lookup yields CDR1 SGHRS and CDR2 YFSETQ. CDR3 length: 15 amino acids. CDR3 in amino acids: CASSPGTSTNYGYTF. The variable domain in full, with the rest retrieved from reference TRBV5-1 and TRBJ1-2, is KAGVTQTPRYLIKTRGQQVTLSCSPISGHRSVSWYQQTPGQGLQFLFEYFSETQRNKGNFPGRFSGRQFSNSRSEMNVSTLELGDSALYLCASSPGTSTNYGYTFGSGTRLTVV.

By frequency, this clonotype registers medium-sized. V usage is TRBV30 and J usage is TRBJ2-2. CDR1 is GTSNPN and CDR2 is SVGIG in the germline V gene (reference sequence). The CDR3 spans 14 residues. CDR3 residues: CAWTADIRAGELFF.

The rearrangement uses TRBV4-2 and TRBJ2-2; with no DNA, the TCRdb D assignment of TRBD2 cannot be verified. Germline V gives CDR1 LGHNA, CDR2 YNFKEQ. The CDR3 totals 16 residues. The CDR3 sequence is CASSQVETAATGELFF.